The clone carrying this TCR beta chain was observed a few times. Its specificity is not known. The data are from a study of T cells after yellow fever vaccination. General study points: Most clones from primary vaccination resurfaced after the booster (around 97% CD4, 88% CD8).

CDR3 size: 14 residues. Trimming took 3 bases from V and 8 from J, leaving 15 bases between them. CDR1 LNHDA and CDR2 SQIVND come from the germline V gene (reference sequence). TCRdb processed the 5' RACE reads anew with MiXCR; each CDR3 protein has one entry. The data show hundreds of thousands of distinct CDR3 sequences, with roughly 4.8% seen just once and 3% to 4% held by the top ten. This receptor was identified in a man between 18 and 35 years old who received the YFV17D yellow fever vaccine. The chain recombines TRBV19 with TRBJ2-3; D is perhaps TRBD2 (6 bases). The starting material was CD4+ T cells sorted from PBMCs, obtained on the day of the yellow fever booster vaccination. The CDR3 coding sequence is TGTGCCAGTAGTATTCGGGACTTGGGAGTTACGCAGTATTTT. Amino acid sequence: CASSIRDLGVTQYF.